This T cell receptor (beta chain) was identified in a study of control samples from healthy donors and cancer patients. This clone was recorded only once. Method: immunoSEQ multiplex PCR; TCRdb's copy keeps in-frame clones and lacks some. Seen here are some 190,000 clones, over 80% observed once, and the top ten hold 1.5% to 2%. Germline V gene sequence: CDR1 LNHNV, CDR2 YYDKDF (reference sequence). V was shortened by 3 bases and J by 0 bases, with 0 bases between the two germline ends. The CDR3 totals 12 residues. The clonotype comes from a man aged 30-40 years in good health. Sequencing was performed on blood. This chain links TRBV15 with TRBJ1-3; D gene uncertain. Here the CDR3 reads CATSSSGNTIYF. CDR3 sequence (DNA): TGTGCCACCAGCAGCTCTGGAAACACCATATATTTT.